These 26 T cell receptor beta chains were sequenced from one sample in a study of T-cell reconstitution after alpha-beta-depleted transplantation in children. Molecular barcoding with unique molecular identifiers was used for the TCRbeta library. One entry per CDR3 protein results from TCRdb running MiXCR on the PCR reads. The sample lists some 200,000 distinct CDR3 sequences, 9% to 10% occurring once. The sample here was PBMCs from the stem cell graft donor, taken from the stem cell graft. These receptors were collected from a human donor who donated a stem cell graft to a child with SCID.

This clonotype was counted ten times or more. The chain joins TRBV5-5 to TRBJ2-6; D is unresolved. CDR1 SGHKS and CDR2 YYEKEE come from the germline V gene (reference sequence). The CDR3 consists of 15 residues. V lost 7 bases to trimming and J lost 1 base, with 12 bases between them. CDR3: CASFRPLSGANVLTF. DNA for the CDR3: TGTGCCAGCTTTCGACCGCTGTCTGGGGCCAACGTCCTGACTTTC.

This clonotype was detected many times. V is TRBV5-4 and J is TRBJ2-2; 7 nucleotides match TRBD2. V trimming: 2 bases; J trimming: 4 bases; junction bases outside the gene matches: 8. The germline CDR1 and CDR2 sequences are SGHNT and YYREEE (reference sequence). This CDR3 has 16 amino acids. The CDR3 reads CASSFNGGSSTGELFF. The CDR3 DNA reads as TGTGCCAGCAGCTTTAACGGGGGGTCGAGCACCGGGGAGCTGTTTTTT. Variable domain in full (rest from reference TRBV5-4 and TRBJ2-2): ETGVTQSPTHLIKTRGQQVTLRCSSQSGHNTVSWYQQALGQGPQFIFQYYREEENGRGNFPPRFSGLQFPNYSSELNVNALELDDSALYLCASSFNGGSSTGELFFGEGSRLTVL.

This clonotype was counted at least ten times. The rearrangement uses TRBV19 and TRBJ1-5, with D tentatively TRBD1 (6 bases). The CDR3 has 17 amino acids. Germline V gene data show CDR1 as LNHDA and CDR2 as SQIVND (reference sequence). Trimming cost V 5 bases and J 0 bases, with 17 bases left between them. For the CDR3, the DNA is TGTGCCAGTAGTCCGCGCATCATAGGGGGTAGCAATCAGCCCCAGCATTTT. This codes for CASSPRIIGGSNQPQHF.

This clonotype was counted at least ten times. The V gene is TRBV6-5, the J gene TRBJ1-6; a possible D gene is TRBD1 (5 bases). This CDR3 spans 14 amino acids. Looked up from germline, CDR1 is MNHEY and CDR2 is SVGAGI. Trimming stripped 6 bases from V and 10 bases from J, with 16 bases between. In DNA, the CDR3 is TGTGCCAGCAGACCCCCGGGGGAAGGGTCACCCCTCCACTTT. This codes for CASRPPGEGSPLHF.

This clonotype was found many times. V usage is TRBV12-3 or TRBV12-4 and J usage is TRBJ1-2; no definite D call. Trimming cost V 5 bases and J 5 bases, with 6 bases left between them. The CDR3 loop spans 11 amino acids. The CDR3 sequence is CASSTVYGYTF. The CDR3 nucleotides read TGTGCCAGCAGTACTGTTTATGGCTACACCTTC.

The sample holds a few counts of this clonotype. The rearrangement joins TRBV20-1 to TRBJ1-1, with TRBD1 as a possible D gene (5 bases). CDR1 is DFQATT, CDR2 SNEGSKA, per germline (reference sequence). The CDR3 has 13 residues. The germline V and J ends were trimmed by 5 bases and 1 base, with 11 bases remaining between them. The CDR3 here is CSAEGRANTEAFF. CDR3 nucleotide sequence: TGCAGTGCTGAGGGGAGGGCGAACACTGAAGCTTTCTTT.

There are many counts of this clonotype. V gene TRBV5-5 combines with J gene TRBJ2-3, with 7 bases that match TRBD2. J lost 4 bases, V lost 3 bases, and 5 bases had no gene match. The germline gives CDR1 SGHKS, CDR2 YYEKEE (reference sequence). CDR3 length: 14 residues. In DNA, the CDR3 is TGTGCCAGCAGCTCCAGTAGCGGGTCAGATACGCAGTATTTT. Its protein is CASSSSSGSDTQYF.

This clonotype was detected many times. J is TRBJ2-7 and V is TRBV12-3 or TRBV12-4; no clear D gene. Trimming left V 3 bases short and J 2 bases short, with 8 bases between. This CDR3 comprises 13 residues. The CDR3 is CASSLTPTYEQYF. In DNA form, the CDR3 reads TGTGCCAGCAGTTTGACTCCCACCTACGAGCAGTACTTC.

This clonotype has a count of ten or more. The chain uses TRBV2 and TRBJ1-6; the D gene is possibly TRBD1 (5 bases). The germline CDR1 and CDR2 sequences are SNHLY and FYNNEI. The CDR3 spans 16 residues. V was trimmed by 1 base and J by 14 bases, leaving 21 bases between them. CDR3 DNA: TGTGCCAGCAGTGAAGAGTCAAGCCTCTTTCGGGGGGCCCTCCACTTT. The encoded protein is CASSEESSLFRGALHF.

This clonotype was seen repeatedly, ten times or more. The chain has TRBV7-8 and TRBJ2-5; TRBD1 agrees at 7 bases. Germline CDR1 SGHVS, CDR2 FQNEAQ. V was clipped by 3 bases and J by 5 bases; unmatched bases: 6. The length of the CDR3 is 14 residues. The CDR3 sequence is CASSFDRVSETQYF. For the CDR3, the DNA is TGTGCCAGCAGCTTCGACAGGGTGAGCGAGACCCAGTACTTC.

This clonotype was counted at least ten times. The V gene is TRBV6-1, the J gene TRBJ2-2; 16 bases are a match to TRBD2. This CDR3 has 21 amino acids. Looked up from germline, CDR1 is MNHNS and CDR2 is SASEGT. With 2 bases clipped from V and 0 bases from J, the junction kept 9 bases outside the gene matches. The CDR3 region has the DNA TGTGCCAGCAGTGAAACACTACTGGGGACTAGCGGGGGGGCGAACACCGGGGAGCTGTTTTTT. Translated: CASSETLLGTSGGANTGELFF.

The table lists this clonotype with many counts. The genes are TRBV12-3 or TRBV12-4 and TRBJ2-7; D unclear. Trimming shortened V by 3 bases and J by 6 bases, and 9 bases separated the two germline ends. The CDR3 is 12 amino acids. The CDR3 nucleotides are TGTGCCAGCAGTTTGGCAGGACCCGAGCAGTACTTC. Translated, it gives CASSLAGPEQYF.

This clonotype turned up a few times. The V gene is TRBV12-3 or TRBV12-4, the J gene TRBJ1-4; tentative D call: TRBD1 (5 bases). V lost 11 bases and J 1 base, leaving 14 bases between the germline ends. The CDR3 runs 14 residues. CDR3 DNA: TGTGCCGGGACGGGGTCGAAAACTAATGAAAAACTGTTTTTT. Residues: CAGTGSKTNEKLFF.

This chain connects TRBV15 to TRBJ1-5; TRBD1 might be the D (6 bases). Per the germline V gene, CDR1 is LNHNV and CDR2 is YYDKDF (reference sequence). The CDR3 consists of 17 residues. V was pared by 0 bases and J by 5 bases, with 17 bases between. The CDR3 sequence is CATSRDPGTMVHQPQHF. The CDR3 nucleotides read TGTGCCACCAGCAGAGATCCCGGGACAATGGTACATCAGCCCCAGCATTTT.

This clonotype was seen many times. CDR3: CSVGPGTGGNEQFF. The CDR3 DNA reads as TGCAGCGTTGGCCCCGGGACAGGGGGCAATGAGCAGTTCTTC. The rearrangement joins TRBV29-1 to TRBJ2-1; 11 bases match TRBD1. The CDR3 spans 14 residues. Trimming cost V 4 bases and J 6 bases; bases outside gene matches: 5. CDR1 SQVTM and CDR2 ANQGSEA come from the germline V gene.

This clonotype was seen many times. The V and J genes are TRBV5-1 and TRBJ2-2; D might be TRBD2 (6 bases). Trimming removed 0 bases at V and 6 bases at J, with 12 bases between. The CDR3 runs to 15 residues. The germline V gene encodes CDR1 SGHRS and CDR2 YFSETQ. The CDR3 reads CASSLVAGRAGELFF. The CDR3 DNA sequence: TGCGCCAGCAGCTTGGTGGCGGGAAGGGCCGGGGAGCTGTTTTTT. The full variable domain, in which reference TRBV5-1 and TRBJ2-2 provide the parts outside the CDR3, is KAGVTQTPRYLIKTRGQQVTLSCSPISGHRSVSWYQQTPGQGLQFLFEYFSETQRNKGNFPGRFSGRQFSNSRSEMNVSTLELGDSALYLCASSLVAGRAGELFFGEGSRLTVL.

This clonotype has ten or more counts. The V gene is TRBV3-1, the J gene TRBJ2-1; 8 bases match TRBD2. The CDR3 runs to 17 residues. Germline CDR1 is LGHDT and CDR2 is YNNKEL (reference sequence). The J segment lost 9 bases and the V segment lost 4 bases, leaving 17 bases of the junction unmatched. CDR3 in amino acids: CASSPRTLAGTRSEQFF. The CDR3, as DNA: TGTGCCAGCAGCCCCAGGACCTTAGCGGGGACCCGATCTGAGCAGTTCTTC.

This clonotype was counted ten times or more. The chain employs TRBV20-1 and TRBJ2-5; TRBD2 matches at 9 bases. Germline assignment: CDR1 DFQATT and CDR2 SNEGSKA (reference sequence). The CDR3 consists of 14 residues. V dropped 3 bases and J dropped 2; count of bases not matched to a gene: 4. The CDR3 loop is CSARLAGTQETQYF. Written as DNA, the CDR3 is TGCAGTGCTAGGCTAGCGGGGACGCAAGAGACCCAGTACTTC.

The chain joins TRBV11-2 to TRBJ2-1; a weak D match, TRBD1 (6 bases). The ends were cut back, 4 bases at V and 6 bases at J, with 16 bases in the middle. Germline CDR1 is SGHAT and CDR2 is FQNNGV. This CDR3 contains 15 residues. The CDR3 spells CASSYRVRVGNEQFF. The CDR3, as DNA: TGTGCCAGCAGCTACAGGGTTAGGGTGGGCAATGAGCAGTTCTTC.

This clonotype was seen repeatedly, ten times or more. This chain links TRBV12-3 or TRBV12-4 with TRBJ2-1, with 10 positions matching TRBD2. Trimming cost V 5 bases and J 3 bases; bases outside gene matches: 7. CDR3 length: 16 residues. The chain's CDR3 is CASSIAGTSVYNEQFF. CDR3 DNA: TGTGCCAGCAGTATCGCCGGGACTAGCGTCTACAATGAGCAGTTCTTC.

This clonotype has at least ten counts. The V and J genes are TRBV10-3 and TRBJ2-5; 8 nucleotides line up with TRBD1. This CDR3 has 13 residues. The V gene end was trimmed by 7 bases and the J gene end by 1 base; junction bases not matched to a gene: 2. From germline, CDR1 is ENHRY and CDR2 SYGVKD. The CDR3 DNA reads TGTGCCATCAAACAGGGGGGCCAAGAGACCCAGTACTTC. It is translated as CAIKQGGQETQYF.

This clonotype was observed many times. The genes are TRBV9 and TRBJ2-2; 7 nucleotides match TRBD2. The germline CDR1 and CDR2 sequences are SGDLS and YYNGEE. CDR3 size: 13 residues. V lost 3 bases and J lost 5; bases outside the gene matches: 1. The CDR3 protein is CASSAGGTGELFF. The CDR3 DNA reads as TGTGCCAGCAGCGCCGGGGGGACCGGGGAGCTGTTTTTT.

This clonotype was detected only a few times. The gene calls are TRBV5-6 and TRBJ2-3; 7 bases are shared with TRBD1. With V trimmed by 2 bases and J by 1 base, 7 bases remained unmatched. Germline V gene sequence: CDR1 SGHDT, CDR2 YYEEEE. The CDR3 is made up of 16 amino acids. CDR3 bases: TGTGCCAGCAGCTTCACCGGGACAGCACGCACAGATACGCAGTATTTT. Its protein is CASSFTGTARTDTQYF.

This clonotype has at least ten counts. This rearrangement joins TRBV6-5 to TRBJ2-4; D is perhaps TRBD2 (5 bases). CDR1 and CDR2 from the germline V gene are MNHEY and SVGAGI. This CDR3 spans 16 amino acids. V was shortened by 0 bases and J by 3 bases, with 12 bases between the two germline ends. CDR3 region: CASSYSYGAGKNIQYF. The CDR3 DNA sequence: TGTGCCAGCAGTTACTCGTACGGCGCGGGCAAAAACATTCAGTACTTC.

This clonotype was found many times. The chain employs TRBV10-3 and TRBJ2-7; D is perhaps TRBD1 (5 bases). The CDR3 has 14 amino acids. Germline assignment: CDR1 ENHRY and CDR2 SYGVKD. Trimming stripped 3 bases from V and 0 bases from J, with 9 bases between. CDR3 nucleotides: TGTGCCATCAGTGACAGGGCGAGCTCCTACGAGCAGTACTTC. Encoded protein: CAISDRASSYEQYF.

In its sample, this clonotype was seen many times. The V gene is TRBV28, the J gene TRBJ2-7; 8 positions agree with TRBD2. The V segment lost 6 bases and the J segment 0 bases; nucleotides outside the gene matches: 13. The V gene's germline CDR1 is MDHEN and CDR2 SYDVKM. This CDR3 has 17 amino acids. CDR3 DNA sequence: TGTGCCAGCAGAGTTTGGGGCGGGGGGTTGAGCTCCTACGAGCAGTACTTC. Encoded protein: CASRVWGGGLSSYEQYF.